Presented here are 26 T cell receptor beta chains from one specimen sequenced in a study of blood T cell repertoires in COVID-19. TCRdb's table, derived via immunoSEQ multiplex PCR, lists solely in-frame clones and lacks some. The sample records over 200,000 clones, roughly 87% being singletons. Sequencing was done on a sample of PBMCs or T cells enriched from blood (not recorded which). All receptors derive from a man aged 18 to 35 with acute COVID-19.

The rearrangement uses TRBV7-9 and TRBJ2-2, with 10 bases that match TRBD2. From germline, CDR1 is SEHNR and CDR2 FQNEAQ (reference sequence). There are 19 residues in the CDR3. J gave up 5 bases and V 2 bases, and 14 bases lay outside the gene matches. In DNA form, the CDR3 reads TGTGCCAGCAGCTTACCTCCCGCGACTAGCGGGCCGGGGACCGGGGAGCTGTTTTTT. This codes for CASSLPPATSGPGTGELFF.

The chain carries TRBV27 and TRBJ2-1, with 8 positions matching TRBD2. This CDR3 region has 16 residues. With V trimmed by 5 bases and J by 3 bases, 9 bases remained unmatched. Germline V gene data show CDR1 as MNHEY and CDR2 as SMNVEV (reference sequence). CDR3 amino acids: CASSPPPGLGYNEQFF. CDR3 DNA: TGTGCCAGCAGTCCACCCCCGGGACTAGGCTACAATGAGCAGTTCTTC.

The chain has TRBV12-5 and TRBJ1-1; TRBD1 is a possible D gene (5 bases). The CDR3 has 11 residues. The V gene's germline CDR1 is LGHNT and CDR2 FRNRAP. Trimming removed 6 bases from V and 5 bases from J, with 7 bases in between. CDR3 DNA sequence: TGTGCTAGTGGGGGGGGTACTGAAGCTTTCTTT. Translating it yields CASGGGTEAFF. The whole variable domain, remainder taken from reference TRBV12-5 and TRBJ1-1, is DARVTQTPRHKVTEMGQEVTMRCQPILGHNTVFWYRQTMMQGLELLAYFRNRAPLDDSGMPKDRFSAEMPDATLATLKIQPSEPRDSAVYFCASGGGTEAFFGQGTRLTVV.

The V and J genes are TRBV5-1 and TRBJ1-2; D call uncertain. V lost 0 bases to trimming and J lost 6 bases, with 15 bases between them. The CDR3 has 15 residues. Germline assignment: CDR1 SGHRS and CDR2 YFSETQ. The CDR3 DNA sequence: TGCGCCAGCAGCTTGGGTGGCCCGGGATTAAATGGCTACACCTTC. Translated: CASSLGGPGLNGYTF.

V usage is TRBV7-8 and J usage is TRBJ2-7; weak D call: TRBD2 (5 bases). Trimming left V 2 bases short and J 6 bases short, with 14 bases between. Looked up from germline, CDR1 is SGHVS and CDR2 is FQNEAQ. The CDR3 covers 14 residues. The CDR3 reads CASSLSWGGSEQYF. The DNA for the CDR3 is TGTGCCAGCAGCTTAAGTTGGGGTGGGAGCGAGCAGTACTTC.

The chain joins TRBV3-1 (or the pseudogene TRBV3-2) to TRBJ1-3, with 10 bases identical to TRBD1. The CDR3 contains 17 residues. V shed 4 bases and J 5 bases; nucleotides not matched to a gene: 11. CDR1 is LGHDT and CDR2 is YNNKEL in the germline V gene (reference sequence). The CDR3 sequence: CASSRPDRGSGRNTIYF. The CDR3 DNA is TGTGCCAGCAGCCGCCCGGACAGGGGGTCCGGGAGAAACACCATATATTTT.

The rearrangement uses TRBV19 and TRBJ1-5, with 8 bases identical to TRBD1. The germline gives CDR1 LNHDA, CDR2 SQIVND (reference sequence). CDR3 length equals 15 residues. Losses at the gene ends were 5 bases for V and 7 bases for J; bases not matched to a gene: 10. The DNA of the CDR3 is TGTGCCAGTAGTTCCTTAGCCCAGGGGGCGCAGCCCCAGCATTTT. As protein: CASSSLAQGAQPQHF.

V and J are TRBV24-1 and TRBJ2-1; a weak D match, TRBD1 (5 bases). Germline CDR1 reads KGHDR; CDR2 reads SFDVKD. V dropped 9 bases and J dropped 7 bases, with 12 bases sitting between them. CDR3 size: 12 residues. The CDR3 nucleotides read TGTGCCACCGCTCGACAGAAGAATGAGCAGTTCTTC. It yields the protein CATARQKNEQFF.

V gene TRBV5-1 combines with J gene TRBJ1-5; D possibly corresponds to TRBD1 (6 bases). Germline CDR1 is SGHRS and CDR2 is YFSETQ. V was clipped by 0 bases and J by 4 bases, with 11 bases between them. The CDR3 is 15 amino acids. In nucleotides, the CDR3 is TGCGCCAGCAGCTTGGCCGGACAGAAAAATCAGCCCCAGCATTTT. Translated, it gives CASSLAGQKNQPQHF.

DNA of the CDR3: TGTGCCAGCAGCCCAGGACTAGCGGGAGTAGGAGAGCAGTACTTC. This translates into CASSPGLAGVGEQYF. The V gene is TRBV7-9, the J gene TRBJ2-7, with 13 bases that match TRBD2. Germline loops: CDR1 SEHNR, CDR2 FQNEAQ (reference sequence). The CDR3 has 15 residues. V gave up 5 bases and J gave up 7 bases; unmatched junction bases: 8.

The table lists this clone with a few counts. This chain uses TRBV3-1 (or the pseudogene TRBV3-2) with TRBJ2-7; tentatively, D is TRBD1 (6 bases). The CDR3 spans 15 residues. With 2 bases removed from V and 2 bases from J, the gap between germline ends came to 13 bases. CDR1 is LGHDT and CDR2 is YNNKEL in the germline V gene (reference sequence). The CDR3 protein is CASSQPGAQTYEQYF. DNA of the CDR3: TGTGCCAGCAGCCAACCAGGGGCCCAAACCTACGAGCAGTACTTC.

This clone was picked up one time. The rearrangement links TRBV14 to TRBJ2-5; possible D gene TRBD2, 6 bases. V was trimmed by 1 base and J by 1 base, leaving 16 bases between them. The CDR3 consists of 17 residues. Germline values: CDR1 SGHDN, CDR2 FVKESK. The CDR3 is CASSQVSLREPQETQYF. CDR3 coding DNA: TGTGCCAGCAGCCAAGTATCGCTCCGGGAGCCCCAAGAGACCCAGTACTTC.

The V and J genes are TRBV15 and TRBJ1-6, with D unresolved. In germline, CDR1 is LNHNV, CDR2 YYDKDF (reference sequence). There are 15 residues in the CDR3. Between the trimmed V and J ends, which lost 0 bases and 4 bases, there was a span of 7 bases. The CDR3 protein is CATSRENSYNSPLHF. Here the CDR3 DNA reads TGTGCCACCAGCAGAGAGAACAGTTATAATTCACCCCTCCACTTT.

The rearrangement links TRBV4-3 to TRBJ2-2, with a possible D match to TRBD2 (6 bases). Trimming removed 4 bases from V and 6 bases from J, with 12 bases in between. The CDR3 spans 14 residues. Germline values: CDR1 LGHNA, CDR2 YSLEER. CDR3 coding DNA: TGCGCCAGCAGCCCCCACGGAGGGCCCGGGGAGCTGTTTTTT. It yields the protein CASSPHGGPGELFF.

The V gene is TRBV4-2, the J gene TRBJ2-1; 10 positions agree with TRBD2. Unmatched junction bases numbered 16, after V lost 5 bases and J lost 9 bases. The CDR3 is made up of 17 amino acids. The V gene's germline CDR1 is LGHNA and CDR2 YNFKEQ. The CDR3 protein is CASSLEGLAGEGGEQFF. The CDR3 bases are TGTGCCAGCAGCTTAGAGGGGCTAGCGGGAGAGGGGGGTGAGCAGTTCTTC.

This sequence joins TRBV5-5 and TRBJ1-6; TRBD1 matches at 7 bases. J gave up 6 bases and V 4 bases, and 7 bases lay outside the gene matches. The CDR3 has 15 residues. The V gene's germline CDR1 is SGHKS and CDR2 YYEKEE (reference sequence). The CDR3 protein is CASSADRLINSPLHF. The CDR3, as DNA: TGTGCCAGCAGCGCGGACAGGCTAATTAATTCACCCCTCCACTTT.

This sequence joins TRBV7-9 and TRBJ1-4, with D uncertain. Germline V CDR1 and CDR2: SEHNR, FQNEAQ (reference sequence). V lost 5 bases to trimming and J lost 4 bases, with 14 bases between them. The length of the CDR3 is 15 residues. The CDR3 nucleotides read TGTGCCAGCAGCCGGGGTCCGGGGATTAATGAAAAACTGTTTTTT. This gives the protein CASSRGPGINEKLFF.

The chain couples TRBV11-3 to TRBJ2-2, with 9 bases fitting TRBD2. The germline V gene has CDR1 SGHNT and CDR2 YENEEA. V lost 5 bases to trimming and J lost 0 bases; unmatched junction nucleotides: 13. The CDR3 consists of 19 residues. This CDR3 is CASSPLPPTSGANTGELFF. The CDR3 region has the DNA TGTGCCAGCAGCCCACTCCCTCCGACTAGCGGAGCGAACACCGGGGAGCTGTTTTTT.

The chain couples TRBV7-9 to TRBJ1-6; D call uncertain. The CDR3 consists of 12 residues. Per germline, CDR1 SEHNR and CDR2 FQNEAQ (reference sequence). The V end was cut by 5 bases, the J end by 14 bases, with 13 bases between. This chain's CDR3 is CASSGRSGTLHF. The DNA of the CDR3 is TGTGCCAGCAGCGGCAGATCAGGAACCCTCCACTTT.

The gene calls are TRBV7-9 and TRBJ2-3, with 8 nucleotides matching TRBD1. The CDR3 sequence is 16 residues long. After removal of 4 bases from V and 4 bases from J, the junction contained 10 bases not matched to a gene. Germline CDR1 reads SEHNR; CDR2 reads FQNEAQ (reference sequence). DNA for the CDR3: TGTGCCAGCAGCTCCAGGACAGGGTATGGCTCAGATACGCAGTATTTT. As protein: CASSSRTGYGSDTQYF.

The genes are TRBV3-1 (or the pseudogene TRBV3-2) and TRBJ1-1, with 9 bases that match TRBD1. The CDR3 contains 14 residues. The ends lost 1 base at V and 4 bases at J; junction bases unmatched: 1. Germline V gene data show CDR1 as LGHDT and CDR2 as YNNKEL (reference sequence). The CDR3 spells CASSQGQGGTEAFF. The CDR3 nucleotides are TGTGCCAGCAGCCAAGGACAGGGGGGCACTGAAGCTTTCTTT.

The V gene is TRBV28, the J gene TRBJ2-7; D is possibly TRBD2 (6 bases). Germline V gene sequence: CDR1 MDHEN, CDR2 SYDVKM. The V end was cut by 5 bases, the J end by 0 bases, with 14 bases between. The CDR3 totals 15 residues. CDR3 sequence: CASSLERAPSYEQYF. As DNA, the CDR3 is TGTGCCAGCAGTCTCGAGCGGGCTCCCTCCTACGAGCAGTACTTC.

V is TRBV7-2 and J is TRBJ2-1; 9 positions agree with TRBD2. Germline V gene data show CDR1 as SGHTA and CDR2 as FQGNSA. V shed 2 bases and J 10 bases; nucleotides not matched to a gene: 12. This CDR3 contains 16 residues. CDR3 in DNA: TGTGCCAGCAGCTTACGTTGGGCTAGCGGGAATGGGGAGCAGTTCTTC. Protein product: CASSLRWASGNGEQFF.

CDR3: CASSLAGVQPQHF. Written as DNA, the CDR3 is TGTGCCAGCAGTTTAGCAGGGGTTCAGCCCCAGCATTTT. The chain links TRBV12-3 or TRBV12-4 to TRBJ1-5; the D gene is possibly TRBD1 (5 bases). Trimming took off 0 bases at V and 6 bases at J, with 6 bases between the two ends. This CDR3 contains 13 residues.

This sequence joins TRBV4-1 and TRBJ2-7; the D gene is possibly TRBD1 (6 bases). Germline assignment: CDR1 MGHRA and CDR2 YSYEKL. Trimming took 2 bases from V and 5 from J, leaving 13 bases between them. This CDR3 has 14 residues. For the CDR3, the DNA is TGCGCCAGCAGCCAAATAAACAGGGAAAACGAGCAGTACTTC. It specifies CASSQINRENEQYF.

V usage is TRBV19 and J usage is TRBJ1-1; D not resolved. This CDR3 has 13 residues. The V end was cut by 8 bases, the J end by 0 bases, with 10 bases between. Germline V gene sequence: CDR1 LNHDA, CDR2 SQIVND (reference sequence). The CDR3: CASSQSLNTEAFF. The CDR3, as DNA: TGTGCCAGTTCACAGAGTTTGAACACTGAAGCTTTCTTT.